The present entry profiles one TCR beta chain with its context. This CDR3 comprises 15 residues. V lost 5 bases and J 1 base, leaving 14 bases between the germline ends. Germline lookup yields CDR1 GTSNPN and CDR2 SVGIG (reference sequence). Reverse transcription of 0.5 to 1 ug RNA was performed with random hexamers. TCRdb analysed the immunoSEQ multiplex PCR reads with MiXCR anew, one entry per CDR3 protein. Among around 270,000 distinct CDR3 sequences listed, 75% to 90% were seen once. This specimen comes from a study of CD8 T cells in Susac syndrome. J is TRBJ2-2 and V is TRBV30; maybe TRBD2 (6 bases). The sequencing input was CD8+ T cells from PBMCs. The TCR sequence derives from a human donor with multiple sclerosis. In DNA form, the CDR3 reads TGTGCCTGGGAACGGGGACTCCTGAACACCGGGGAGCTGTTTTTT. Translated: CAWERGLLNTGELFF. The variable domain in full, completed from reference TRBV30 and TRBJ2-2, reads SQTIHQWPATLVQPVGSPLSLECTVEGTSNPNLYWYRQAAGRGLQLLFYSVGIGQISSEVPQNLSASRPQDRQFILSSKKLLLSDSGFYLCAWERGLLNTGELFFGEGSRLTVL.